The T cell receptor beta chain described here comes from a study of T cells expressing NK-cell markers. Study-wide results and caveats: In about 6 donors, dominant NKG2C+ clonotypes were roughly 1.0-7.0% of CD8+ T cells. These clonotypes additionally ranked first within the CD3+CD56-NKG2C+ fraction of a few donors.

TCRdb re-called the 5' RACE reads and shows each CDR3 protein once, DNA omitted. In total, the table holds 550,000 to 600,000 distinct CDR3 sequences. Germline CDR1 DFQATT, CDR2 SNEGSKA (reference sequence). The CDR3 covers 13 residues. As for this clonotype: The antigen is not known.

The chain carries TRBV20-1 and TRBJ1-4; TCRdb's D call, TRBD1, is unchecked because there is no DNA. The sequence came from a man younger than 30 in good health. The sequencing input was blood T cells: a sorted CD56 or NKG2C T cell subset, CD4+ or CD8+ T cells, or bulk PBMC T cells (not recorded which). CDR3: CSARSGSNEKLFF.